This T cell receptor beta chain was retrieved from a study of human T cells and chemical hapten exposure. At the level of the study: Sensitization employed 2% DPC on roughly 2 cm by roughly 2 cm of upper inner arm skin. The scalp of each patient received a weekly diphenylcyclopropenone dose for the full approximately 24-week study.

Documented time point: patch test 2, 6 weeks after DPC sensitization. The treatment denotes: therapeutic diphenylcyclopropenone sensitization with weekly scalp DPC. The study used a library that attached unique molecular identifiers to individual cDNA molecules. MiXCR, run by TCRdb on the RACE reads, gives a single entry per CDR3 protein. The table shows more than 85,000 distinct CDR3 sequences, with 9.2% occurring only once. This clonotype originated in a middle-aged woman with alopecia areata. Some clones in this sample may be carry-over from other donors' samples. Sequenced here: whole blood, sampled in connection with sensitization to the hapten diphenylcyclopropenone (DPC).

The CDR3 here is CASREDRDQDYTF. In DNA form, the CDR3 reads TGCGCCAGCAGGGAGGACAGGGACCAAGACTACACCTTC. This chain connects TRBV10-2 to TRBJ1-2; 8 bases are a match to TRBD1. Trimming at V came to 6 bases and at J to 10 bases, leaving 10 bases not matched to a gene. The CDR3 is 13 residues long. Germline CDR1 reads WSHSY; CDR2 reads SAAADI.